The present T cell receptor (beta chain) was sequenced within a study of T-cell memory formation after mild COVID-19. For the study at large: TCR clustering was largely donor specific. Study-level results: There was a balanced CD4/CD8 profile in clones contracting day 15 to 85, and later expanders leaned CD4+. Among clones peaking at day 37 in the second wave, SARS-CoV-2 specificity remained unconfirmed.

Researchers used 5'RACE with constant-segment primers to make TCR alpha and TCR beta cDNA libraries that carry sample barcodes and UMIs. TCRdb reprocessed the 5' RACE reads via MiXCR and lists one record per CDR3 protein. The repertoire holds roughly 86,000 distinct CDR3 sequences, with around an eighth as singletons. V lost 5 bases and J 5 bases, leaving 17 bases between the germline ends. The CDR3 is 15 amino acids. Germline V gene lookup returns CDR1 MNHEY and CDR2 SVGEGT. A remark on this clonotype: Its antigen is not known.

The receptor comes from an adult woman who had mild COVID-19 (a few samples of this study predate the infection). Cell type and time point are not known. The sample taken for sequencing was PBMCs or a T cell subset sorted from them (not recorded which). V is TRBV6-2 or TRBV6-3 and J is TRBJ2-3; no clear D gene. CDR3 amino acids: CASSPLTRRVDTQYF. The CDR3 DNA follows: TGTGCCAGCAGTCCTCTGACCCGACGCGTAGATACGCAGTATTTT.